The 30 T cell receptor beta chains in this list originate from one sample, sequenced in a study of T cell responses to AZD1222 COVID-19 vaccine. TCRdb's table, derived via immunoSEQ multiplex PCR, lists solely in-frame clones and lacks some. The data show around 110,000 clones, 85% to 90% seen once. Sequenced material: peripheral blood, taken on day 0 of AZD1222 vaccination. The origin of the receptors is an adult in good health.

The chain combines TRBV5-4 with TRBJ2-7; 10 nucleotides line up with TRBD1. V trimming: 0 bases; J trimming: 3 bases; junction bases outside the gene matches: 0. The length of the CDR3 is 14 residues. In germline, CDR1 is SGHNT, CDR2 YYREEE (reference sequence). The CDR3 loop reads CASSLGTGGYEQYF. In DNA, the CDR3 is TGTGCCAGCAGCTTGGGGACAGGGGGCTACGAGCAGTACTTC.

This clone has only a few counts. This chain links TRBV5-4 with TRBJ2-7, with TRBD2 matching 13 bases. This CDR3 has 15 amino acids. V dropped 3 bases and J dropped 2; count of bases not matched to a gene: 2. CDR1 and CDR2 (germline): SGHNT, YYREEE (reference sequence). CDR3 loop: CASSSTSGGAYEQYF. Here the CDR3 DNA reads TGTGCCAGCAGCTCTACTAGCGGGGGGGCCTACGAGCAGTACTTC. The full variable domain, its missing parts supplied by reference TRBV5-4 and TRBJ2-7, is ETGVTQSPTHLIKTRGQQVTLRCSSQSGHNTVSWYQQALGQGPQFIFQYYREEENGRGNFPPRFSGLQFPNYSSELNVNALELDDSALYLCASSSTSGGAYEQYFGPGTRLTVT.

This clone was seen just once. CDR3 bases: TGTGCCAGCAGCCAAAGGAGACAGGGCACAGATACGCAGTATTTT. Translating it yields CASSQRRQGTDTQYF. This chain links TRBV7-8 with TRBJ2-3; D may be TRBD1 (6 bases). CDR3 length: 15 amino acids. Trimming shortened V by 5 bases and J by 1 base, and 13 bases separated the two germline ends. Looked up from germline, CDR1 is SGHVS and CDR2 is FQNEAQ.

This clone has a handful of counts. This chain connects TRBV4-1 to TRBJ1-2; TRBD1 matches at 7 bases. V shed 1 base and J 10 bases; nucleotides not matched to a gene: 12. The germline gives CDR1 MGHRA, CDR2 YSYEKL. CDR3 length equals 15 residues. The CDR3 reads CASSQGVDRWYVYTF. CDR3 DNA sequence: TGCGCCAGCAGCCAAGGGGTGGACAGGTGGTACGTCTACACCTTC.

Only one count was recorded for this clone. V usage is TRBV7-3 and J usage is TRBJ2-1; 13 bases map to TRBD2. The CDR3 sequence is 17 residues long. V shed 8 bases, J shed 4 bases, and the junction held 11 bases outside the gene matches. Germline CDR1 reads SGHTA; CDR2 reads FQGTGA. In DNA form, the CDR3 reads TGTGCCAGCTCCTGGACTAGCGGGGGAGACGGGTACAATGAGCAGTTCTTC. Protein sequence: CASSWTSGGDGYNEQFF.

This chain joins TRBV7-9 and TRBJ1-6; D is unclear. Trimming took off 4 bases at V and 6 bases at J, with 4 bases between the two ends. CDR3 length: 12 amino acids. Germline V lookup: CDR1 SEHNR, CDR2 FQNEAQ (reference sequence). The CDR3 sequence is CASSSVNSPLHF. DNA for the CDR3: TGTGCCAGCAGCTCCGTTAATTCACCCCTCCACTTT. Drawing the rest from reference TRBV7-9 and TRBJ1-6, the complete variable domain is DTGVSQNPRHKITKRGQNVTFRCDPISEHNRLYWYRQTLGQGPEFLTYFQNEAQLEKSRLLSDRFSAERPKGSFSTLEIQRTEQGDSAMYLCASSSVNSPLHFGNGTRLTVT.

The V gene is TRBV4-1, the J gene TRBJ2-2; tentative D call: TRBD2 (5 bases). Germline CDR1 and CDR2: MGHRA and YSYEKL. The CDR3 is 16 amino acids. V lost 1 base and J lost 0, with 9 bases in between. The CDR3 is CASSQVPGSNTGELFF. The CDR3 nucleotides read TGCGCCAGCAGCCAAGTGCCGGGGTCGAACACCGGGGAGCTGTTTTTT.

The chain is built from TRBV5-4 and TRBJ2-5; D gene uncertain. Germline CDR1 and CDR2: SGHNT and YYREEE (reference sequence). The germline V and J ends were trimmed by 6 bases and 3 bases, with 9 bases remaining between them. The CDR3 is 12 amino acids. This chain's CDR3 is CASTNVEETQYF. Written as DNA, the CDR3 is TGTGCCAGCACCAACGTAGAAGAGACCCAGTACTTC.

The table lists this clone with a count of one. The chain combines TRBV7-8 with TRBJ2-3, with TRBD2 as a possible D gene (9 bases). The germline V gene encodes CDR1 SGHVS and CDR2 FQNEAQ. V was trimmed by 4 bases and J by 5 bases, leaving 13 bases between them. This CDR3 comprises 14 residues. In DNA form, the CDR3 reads TGTGCCAGCAGCTCTAGCGGGACAGGAGATACGCAGTATTTT. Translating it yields CASSSSGTGDTQYF. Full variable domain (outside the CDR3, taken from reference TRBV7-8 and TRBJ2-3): GAGVSQSPRYKVAKRGQDVALRCDPISGHVSLFWYQQALGQGPEFLTYFQNEAQLDKSGLPSDRFFAERPEGSVSTLKIQRTQQEDSAVYLCASSSSGTGDTQYFGPGTRLTVL.

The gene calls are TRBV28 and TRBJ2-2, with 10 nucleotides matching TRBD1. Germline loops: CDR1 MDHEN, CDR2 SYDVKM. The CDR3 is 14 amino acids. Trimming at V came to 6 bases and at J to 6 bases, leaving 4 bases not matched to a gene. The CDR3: CASRSDRGPGELFF. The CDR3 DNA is TGTGCCAGCAGATCCGACAGGGGGCCCGGGGAGCTGTTTTTT.

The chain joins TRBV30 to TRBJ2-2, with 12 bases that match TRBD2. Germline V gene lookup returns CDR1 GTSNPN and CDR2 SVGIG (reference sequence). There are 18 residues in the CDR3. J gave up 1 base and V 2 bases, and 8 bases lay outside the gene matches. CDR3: CAWSSDRTSGVNTGELFF. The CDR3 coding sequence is TGTGCCTGGAGTTCCGACCGGACTAGCGGGGTGAACACCGGGGAGCTGTTTTTT.

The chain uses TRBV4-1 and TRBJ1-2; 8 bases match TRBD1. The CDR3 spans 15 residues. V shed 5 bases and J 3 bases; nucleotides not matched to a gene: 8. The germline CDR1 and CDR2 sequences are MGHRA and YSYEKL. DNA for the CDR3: TGCGCCAGCAGCACGCGGACAGGGCTAGACTATGGCTACACCTTC. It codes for CASSTRTGLDYGYTF.

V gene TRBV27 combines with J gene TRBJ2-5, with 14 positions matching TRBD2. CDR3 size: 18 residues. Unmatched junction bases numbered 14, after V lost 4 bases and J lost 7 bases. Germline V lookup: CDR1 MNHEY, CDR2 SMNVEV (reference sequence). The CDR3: CASSSAGLAGGPRGTQYF. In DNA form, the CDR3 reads TGTGCCAGCAGTTCCGCCGGACTAGCGGGAGGCCCCCGTGGGACCCAGTACTTC.

For the CDR3, the DNA is TGTGCCAGCAGTTACAGCCGACAGCCCATGTCGGCTTTCTTT. Amino acids: CASSYSRQPMSAFF. The V and J genes are TRBV6-5 and TRBJ1-1; a weak D match, TRBD1 (5 bases). Trimming stripped 2 bases from V and 11 bases from J, with 18 bases between. Germline V gene data show CDR1 as MNHEY and CDR2 as SVGAGI. This CDR3 has 14 residues.

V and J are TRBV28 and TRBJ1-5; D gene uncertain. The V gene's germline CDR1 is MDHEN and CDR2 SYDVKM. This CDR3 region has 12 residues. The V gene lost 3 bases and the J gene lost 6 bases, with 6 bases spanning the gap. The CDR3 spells CASSLGSQPQHF. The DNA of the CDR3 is TGTGCCAGCAGTTTGGGGAGTCAGCCCCAGCATTTT.

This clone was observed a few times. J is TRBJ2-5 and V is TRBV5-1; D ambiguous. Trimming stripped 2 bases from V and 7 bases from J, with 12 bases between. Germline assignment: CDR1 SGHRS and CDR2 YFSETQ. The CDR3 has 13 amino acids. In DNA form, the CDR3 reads TGCGCCAGCAGCTTTTACGGAAGTGGGACCCAGTACTTC. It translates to CASSFYGSGTQYF.

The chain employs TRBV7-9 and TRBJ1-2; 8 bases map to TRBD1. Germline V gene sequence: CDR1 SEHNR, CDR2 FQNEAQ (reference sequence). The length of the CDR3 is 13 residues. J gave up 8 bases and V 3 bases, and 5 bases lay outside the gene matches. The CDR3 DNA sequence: TGTGCCAGCAGCTTCCTACAGGGGGGCGGCTACACCTTC. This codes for CASSFLQGGGYTF.

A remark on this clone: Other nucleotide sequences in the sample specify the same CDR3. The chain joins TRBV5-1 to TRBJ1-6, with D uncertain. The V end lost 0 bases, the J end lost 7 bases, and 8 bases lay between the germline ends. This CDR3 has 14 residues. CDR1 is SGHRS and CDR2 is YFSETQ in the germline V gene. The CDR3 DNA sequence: TGCGCCAGCAGCTTGGATGGCTTGAATTCACCCCTCCACTTT. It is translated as CASSLDGLNSPLHF.

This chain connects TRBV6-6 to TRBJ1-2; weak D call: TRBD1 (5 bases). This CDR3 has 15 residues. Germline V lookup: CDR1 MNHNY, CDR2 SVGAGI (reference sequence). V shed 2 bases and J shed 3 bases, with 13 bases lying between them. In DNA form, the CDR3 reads TGTGCCAGCAGTTACGGGCAGGGCGTATACTATGGCTACACCTTC. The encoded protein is CASSYGQGVYYGYTF.

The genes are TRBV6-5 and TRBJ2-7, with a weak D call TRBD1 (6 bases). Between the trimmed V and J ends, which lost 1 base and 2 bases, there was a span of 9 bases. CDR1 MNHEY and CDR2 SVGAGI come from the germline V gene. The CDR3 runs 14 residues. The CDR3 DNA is TGTGCCAGCAGTTACTTGCAGGGGACCTACGAGCAGTACTTC. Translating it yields CASSYLQGTYEQYF.

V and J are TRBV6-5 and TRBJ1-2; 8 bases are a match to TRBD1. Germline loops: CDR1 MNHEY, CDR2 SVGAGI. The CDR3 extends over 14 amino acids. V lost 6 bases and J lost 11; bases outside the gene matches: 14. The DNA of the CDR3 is TGTGCCAGCAGAACAGGGGGTACAACCTCTCCATACACCTTC. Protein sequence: CASRTGGTTSPYTF.

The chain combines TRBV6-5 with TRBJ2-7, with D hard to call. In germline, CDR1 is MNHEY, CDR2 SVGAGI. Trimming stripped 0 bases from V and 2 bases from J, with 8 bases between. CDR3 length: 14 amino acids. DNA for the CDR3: TGTGCCAGCAGTTACTCGATGGGTACCTACGAGCAGTACTTC. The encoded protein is CASSYSMGTYEQYF.

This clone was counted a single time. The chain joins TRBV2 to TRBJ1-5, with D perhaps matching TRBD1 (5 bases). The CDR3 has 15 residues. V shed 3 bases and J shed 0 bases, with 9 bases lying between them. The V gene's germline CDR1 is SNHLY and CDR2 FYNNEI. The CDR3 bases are TGTGCCAGCAGTGATTGGGGGAATAGCAATCAGCCCCAGCATTTT. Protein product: CASSDWGNSNQPQHF.

The CDR3 sequence is CASSFQGPGELFF. The CDR3 coding sequence is TGTGCCAGCAGCTTCCAGGGTCCCGGGGAGCTGTTTTTT. The chain employs TRBV7-3 and TRBJ2-2; a weak D match, TRBD1 (5 bases). Germline V gene sequence: CDR1 SGHTA, CDR2 FQGTGA. Trimming shortened V by 3 bases and J by 6 bases, and 8 bases separated the two germline ends. The CDR3 loop spans 13 amino acids.

CDR3 sequence reads: CASSESTGTVPYNEQFF. DNA for the CDR3: TGTGCCAGCAGTGAATCGACAGGGACCGTCCCCTACAATGAGCAGTTCTTC. The J gene is TRBJ2-1, the V gene TRBV25-1; 7 nucleotides match TRBD1. This CDR3 comprises 17 residues. Germline V gene lookup returns CDR1 MGHDK and CDR2 SYGVNS. J lost 2 bases, V lost 1 base, and 8 bases had no gene match.

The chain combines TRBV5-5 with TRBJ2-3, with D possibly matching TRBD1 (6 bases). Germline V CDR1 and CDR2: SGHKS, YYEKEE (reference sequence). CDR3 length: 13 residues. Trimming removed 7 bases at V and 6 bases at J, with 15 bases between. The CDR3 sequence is CASVQQGSDTQYF. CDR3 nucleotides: TGTGCCAGCGTCCAACAGGGCTCCGATACGCAGTATTTT.

The CDR3 nucleotides are TGTGCCAGCAGCTCCGGACTAGCGGGGGGACGAGATACGCAGTATTTT. Its translation: CASSSGLAGGRDTQYF. V gene TRBV5-8 combines with J gene TRBJ2-3, with 14 bases matching TRBD2. Germline V gene lookup returns CDR1 SGHTS and CDR2 YDEGEE. This CDR3 region has 16 residues. Trimming removed 3 bases from V and 5 bases from J; junction bases left unmatched: 5. Based on the CDR3 plus reference TRBV5-8 and TRBJ2-3, the full variable domain is EAGVTQSPTHLIKTRGQQATLRCSPISGHTSVYWYQQALGLGLQFLLWYDEGEERNRGNFPPRFSGRQFPNYSSELNVNALELEDSALYLCASSSGLAGGRDTQYFGPGTRLTVL.

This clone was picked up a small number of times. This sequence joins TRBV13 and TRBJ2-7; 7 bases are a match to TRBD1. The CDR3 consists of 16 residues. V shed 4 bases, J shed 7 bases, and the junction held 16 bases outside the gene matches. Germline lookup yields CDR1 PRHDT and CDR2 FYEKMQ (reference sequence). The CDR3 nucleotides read TGTGCCAGCAGCTCAAACAGGGGATATGTGTTAGGGGAGCAGTACTTC. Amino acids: CASSSNRGYVLGEQYF. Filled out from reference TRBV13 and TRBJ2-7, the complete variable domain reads AAGVIQSPRHLIKEKRETATLKCYPIPRHDTVYWYQQGPGQDPQFLISFYEKMQSDKGSIPDRFSAQQFSDYHSELNMSSLELGDSALYFCASSSNRGYVLGEQYFGPGTRLTVT.

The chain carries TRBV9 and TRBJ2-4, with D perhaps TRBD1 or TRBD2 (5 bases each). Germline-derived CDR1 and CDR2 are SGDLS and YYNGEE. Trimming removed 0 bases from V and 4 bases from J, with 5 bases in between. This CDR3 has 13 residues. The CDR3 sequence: CASSVGGKNIQYF. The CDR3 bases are TGTGCCAGCAGCGTAGGGGGGAAAAACATTCAGTACTTC.

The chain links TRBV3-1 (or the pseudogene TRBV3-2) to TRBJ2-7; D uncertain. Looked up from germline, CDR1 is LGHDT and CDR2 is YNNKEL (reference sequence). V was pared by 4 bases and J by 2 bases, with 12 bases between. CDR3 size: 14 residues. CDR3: CASSPQITPYEQYF. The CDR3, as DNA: TGTGCCAGCAGCCCCCAGATCACACCCTACGAGCAGTACTTC.